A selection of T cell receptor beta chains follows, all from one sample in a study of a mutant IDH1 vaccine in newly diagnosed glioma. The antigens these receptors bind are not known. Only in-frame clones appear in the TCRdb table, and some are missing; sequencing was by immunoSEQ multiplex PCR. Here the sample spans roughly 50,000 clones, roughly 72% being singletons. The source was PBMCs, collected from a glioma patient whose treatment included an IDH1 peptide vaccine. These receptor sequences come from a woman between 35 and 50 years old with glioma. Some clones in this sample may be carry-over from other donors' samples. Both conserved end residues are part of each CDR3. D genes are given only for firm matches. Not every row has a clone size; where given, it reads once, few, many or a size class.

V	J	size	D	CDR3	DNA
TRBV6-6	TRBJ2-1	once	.	CASSYSVERNEQFF	TGTGCCAGCAGTTACAGTGTCGAAAGGAATGAGCAGTTCTTC
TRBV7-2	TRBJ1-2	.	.	CASNKDRGPGGYTF	TGTGCCAGCAACAAAGATCGGGGGCCGGGTGGCTACACCTTC
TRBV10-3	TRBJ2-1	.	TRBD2	CAISERGVSYNEQFF	TGTGCCATCAGTGAGCGGGGGGTATCCTACAATGAGCAGTTCTTC
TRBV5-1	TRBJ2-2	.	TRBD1	CASSKQGGNTGELFF	TGCGCCAGCAGCAAACAGGGGGGGAACACCGGGGAGCTGTTTTTT
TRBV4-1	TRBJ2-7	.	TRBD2	CASSQGLADLYEQYF	TGCGCCAGCAGCCAAGGACTAGCGGATCTCTACGAGCAGTACTTC
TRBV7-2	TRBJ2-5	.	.	CASSLARIVIETRYF	TGTGCCAGCAGCTTAGCGCGGATAGTTATAGAGACCCGGTACTTC
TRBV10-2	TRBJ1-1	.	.	CASTLKGDTEAFF	TGCGCCAGCACTCTCAAAGGGGACACTGAAGCTTTCTTT
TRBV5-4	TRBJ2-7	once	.	CASSFGYEQYF	TGTGCCAGCAGCTTCGGCTACGAGCAGTACTTC
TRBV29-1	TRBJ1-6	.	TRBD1	CSVSTGTNSPLHF	TGCAGCGTCTCGACAGGGACTAATTCACCCCTCCACTTT
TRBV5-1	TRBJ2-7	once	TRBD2	CASSFGGSSYEQYF	TGCGCCAGCAGTTTCGGGGGGAGTTCCTACGAGCAGTACTTC
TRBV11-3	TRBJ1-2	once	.	CASSLAGEGYTF	TGTGCCAGCAGCTTAGCTGGGGAGGGCTACACCTTC
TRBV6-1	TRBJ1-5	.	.	CACRGHSARMPQHF	TGTGCCTGTCGGGGACACAGCGCTCGTATGCCCCAGCATTTT
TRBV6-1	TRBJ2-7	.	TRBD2	CASTMGLAGGYEQYF	TGTGCCAGCACAATGGGACTAGCGGGAGGTTACGAGCAGTACTTC
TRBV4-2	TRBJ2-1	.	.	CASSQVALANEQFF	TGTGCCAGCAGCCAAGTTGCGCTAGCGAATGAGCAGTTCTTC
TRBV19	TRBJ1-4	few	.	CASKWGLTNEKLFF	TGTGCCAGTAAATGGGGACTGACTAATGAAAAACTGTTTTTT
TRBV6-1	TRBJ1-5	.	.	CASRRTSNQPQHF	TGTGCCAGCAGGCGGACTAGCAATCAGCCCCAGCATTTT
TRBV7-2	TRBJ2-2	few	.	CASSLAGTGELFF	TGTGCCAGCAGCTTAGCGGGAACCGGGGAGCTGTTTTTT